This T cell receptor (beta chain) was sequenced in a study of T cell changes during pregnancy in multiple sclerosis. Germline V lookup: CDR1 SGHDN, CDR2 FVKESK. CDR3 length: 15 residues. J was trimmed by 6 bases and V by 3 bases; bases with no gene match: 6. Measured with immunoSEQ multiplex PCR; TCRdb has only the in-frame clones, and not every one. The profile covers under 45,000 clones, with about nine tenths appearing a single time and approximately 0.64% taken by the ten largest. The sequencing here drew on CD4+ T cells from peripheral blood mononuclear cells, taken in the first trimester of pregnancy. The TCR comes from a female donor with multiple sclerosis, enrolled in a pregnancy study. The genes are TRBV14 and TRBJ2-2; 8 positions agree with TRBD2. Here the CDR3 DNA reads TGTGCCAGCAGCCATGACGGGAGGGCCGCCGGGGAGCTGTTTTTT. It encodes CASSHDGRAAGELFF.